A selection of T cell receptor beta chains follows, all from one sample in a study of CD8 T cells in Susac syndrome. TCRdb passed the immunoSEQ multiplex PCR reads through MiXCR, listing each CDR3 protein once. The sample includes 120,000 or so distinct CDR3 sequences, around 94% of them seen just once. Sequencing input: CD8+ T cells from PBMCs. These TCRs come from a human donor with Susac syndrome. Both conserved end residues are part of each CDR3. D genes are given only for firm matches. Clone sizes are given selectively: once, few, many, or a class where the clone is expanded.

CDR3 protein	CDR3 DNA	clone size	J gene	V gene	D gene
CASSLVQGSYNEQFF	TGTGCCAGCAGCTTAGTACAGGGTTCGTACAATGAGCAGTTCTTC	NA	TRBJ2-1	TRBV7-9	NA
CSVDRGEEQYF	TGCAGCGTTGACAGGGGAGAAGAGCAGTACTTC	few	TRBJ2-7	TRBV29-1	NA
CSARGATGAIYGYTF	TGCAGTGCTAGAGGGGCGACAGGGGCCATCTATGGCTACACCTTC	NA	TRBJ1-2	TRBV20-1	TRBD1
CASSLPTGHNSYEQYF	TGTGCCAGCAGCTTGCCGACAGGGCATAACTCCTACGAGCAGTACTTC	NA	TRBJ2-7	TRBV7-9	TRBD1
CASSLPGQSTYEQYF	TGTGCCAGCAGCCTCCCGGGACAGTCTACCTACGAGCAGTACTTC	NA	TRBJ2-7	TRBV5-4	TRBD1
CSASDAGTDYEQYF	TGCAGTGCTAGCGATGCCGGGACAGACTACGAGCAGTACTTC	NA	TRBJ2-7	TRBV20-1	TRBD1
CASSPGQGIKPYEQYF	TGTGCCAGCTCACCGGGACAGGGCATAAAACCCTACGAGCAGTACTTC	NA	TRBJ2-7	TRBV18	TRBD1
CASKGDGLEGYTF	TGTGCCAGCAAAGGGGACGGGCTGGAAGGCTACACCTTC	NA	TRBJ1-2	TRBV9	NA
CASSVGRDYPPNHQETQYF	TGTGCCAGCAGTGTGGGCCGGGACTATCCCCCAAATCACCAAGAGACCCAGTACTTC	NA	TRBJ2-5	TRBV4-2	TRBD2
CASSDKETQYF	TGTGCCAGCAGCGATAAAGAGACCCAGTACTTC	NA	TRBJ2-5	TRBV25-1	NA
CASTPLSLAKNIQYF	TGTGCCAGCACCCCACTAAGCCTGGCCAAAAACATTCAGTACTTC	NA	TRBJ2-4	TRBV7-8	NA
CASSPRTGEHNSPLHF	TGTGCCAGCAGCCCCCGGACAGGGGAGCATAATTCACCCCTCCACTTT	NA	TRBJ1-6	TRBV11-2	TRBD1
CASSEGPLASGGTNEQFF	TGTGCCAGCAGCGAGGGGCCCCTAGCTAGCGGGGGGACCAATGAGCAGTTCTTC	NA	TRBJ2-1	TRBV9	TRBD2
CASSQGDDRLSPLHF	TGCGCCAGCAGCCAAGGCGACGACCGCCTATCGCCCCTCCACTTT	NA	TRBJ1-6	TRBV4-1	NA
CATPNPHGENTEAFF	TGTGCCACCCCTAACCCCCACGGGGAGAACACTGAAGCTTTCTTT	NA	TRBJ1-1	TRBV2	NA
CASTLDISYEQYF	TGTGCCAGCACCCTAGACATCTCCTACGAGCAGTACTTC	NA	TRBJ2-7	TRBV6-2/TRBV6-3	NA
CASATDSYEQYF	TGCGCCAGTGCGACAGACTCCTACGAGCAGTACTTC	NA	TRBJ2-7	TRBV4-1	NA
CASSESDRGETQYF	TGCGCCAGCAGTGAGTCGGACAGGGGTGAGACCCAGTACTTC	NA	TRBJ2-5	TRBV10-2	TRBD1
CAWSTRQRGPPNEKLFF	TGTGCCTGGAGTACCCGACAAAGGGGGCCTCCTAATGAAAAACTGTTTTTT	NA	TRBJ1-4	TRBV30	TRBD1
CSARDRGNTEAFF	TGCAGTGCTAGAGATCGGGGGAACACTGAAGCTTTCTTT	NA	TRBJ1-1	TRBV20-1	NA
CASSRAGTGGTQPQHF	TGCGCCAGCAGCCGGGCCGGGACAGGGGGTACTCAGCCCCAGCATTTT	NA	TRBJ1-5	TRBV4-1	TRBD1
CASNLGGQGEVGYTF	TGTGCCAGCAACCTTGGAGGACAGGGGGAAGTTGGCTACACCTTC	NA	TRBJ1-2	TRBV12-3/TRBV12-4	TRBD1
CASSPSTEWAKNIQYF	TGTGCCAGCAGCCCCTCGACAGAGTGGGCCAAAAACATTCAGTACTTC	NA	TRBJ2-4	TRBV9	NA
CASSFGTDYTDTQYF	TGTGCCAGCAGTTTCGGGACGGACTACACAGATACGCAGTATTTT	NA	TRBJ2-3	TRBV12-3/TRBV12-4	NA
CSVEDRSRDREQYF	TGCAGCGTTGAAGATCGGAGCAGGGACCGCGAGCAGTACTTC	NA	TRBJ2-7	TRBV29-1	NA
CASSLGSLNTEAFF	TGTGCCAGCAGTTTGGGCTCACTGAACACTGAAGCTTTCTTT	NA	TRBJ1-1	TRBV25-1	NA